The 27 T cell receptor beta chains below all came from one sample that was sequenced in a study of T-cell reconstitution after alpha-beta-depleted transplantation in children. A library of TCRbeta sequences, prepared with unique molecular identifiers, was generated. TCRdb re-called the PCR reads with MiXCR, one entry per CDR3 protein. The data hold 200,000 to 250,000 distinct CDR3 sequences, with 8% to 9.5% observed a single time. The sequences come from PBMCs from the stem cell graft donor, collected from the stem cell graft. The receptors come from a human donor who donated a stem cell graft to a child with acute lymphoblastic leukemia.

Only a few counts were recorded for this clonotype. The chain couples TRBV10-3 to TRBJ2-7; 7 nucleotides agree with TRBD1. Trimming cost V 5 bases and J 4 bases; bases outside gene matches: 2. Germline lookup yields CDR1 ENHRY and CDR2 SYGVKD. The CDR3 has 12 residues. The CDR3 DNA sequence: TGTGCCATCAGTTTGGGACAGTACGAGCAGTACTTC. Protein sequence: CAISLGQYEQYF.

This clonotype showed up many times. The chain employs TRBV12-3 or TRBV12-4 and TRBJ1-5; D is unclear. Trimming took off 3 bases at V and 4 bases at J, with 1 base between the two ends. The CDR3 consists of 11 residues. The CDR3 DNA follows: TGTGCCAGCAGTTTTAATCAGCCCCAGCATTTT. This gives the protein CASSFNQPQHF.

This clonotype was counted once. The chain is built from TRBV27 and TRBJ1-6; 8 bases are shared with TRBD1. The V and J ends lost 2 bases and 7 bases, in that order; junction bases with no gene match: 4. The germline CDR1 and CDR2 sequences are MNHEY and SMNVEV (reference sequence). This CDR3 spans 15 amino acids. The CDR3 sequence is CASSLEGQENSPLHF. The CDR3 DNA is TGTGCCAGCAGTTTAGAGGGACAGGAGAATTCACCCCTCCACTTT.

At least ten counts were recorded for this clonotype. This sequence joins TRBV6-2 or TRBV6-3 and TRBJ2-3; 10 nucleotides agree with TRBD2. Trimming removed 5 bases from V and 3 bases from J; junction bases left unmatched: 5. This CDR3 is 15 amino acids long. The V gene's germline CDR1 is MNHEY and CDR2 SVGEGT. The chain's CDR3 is CASSPGTSETDTQYF. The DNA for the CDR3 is TGTGCCAGCAGTCCAGGGACTAGCGAGACAGATACGCAGTATTTT.

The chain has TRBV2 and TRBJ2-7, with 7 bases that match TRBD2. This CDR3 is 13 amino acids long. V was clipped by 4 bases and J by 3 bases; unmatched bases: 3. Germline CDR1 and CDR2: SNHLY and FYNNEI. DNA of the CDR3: TGTGCCAGCAGTGTGGGGGGGGTCTACGAGCAGTACTTC. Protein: CASSVGGVYEQYF. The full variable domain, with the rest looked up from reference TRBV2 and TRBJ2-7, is EPEVTQTPSHQVTQMGQEVILRCVPISNHLYFYWYRQILGQKVEFLVSFYNNEISEKSEIFDDQFSVERPDGSNFTLKIRSTKLEDSAMYFCASSVGGVYEQYFGPGTRLTVT.

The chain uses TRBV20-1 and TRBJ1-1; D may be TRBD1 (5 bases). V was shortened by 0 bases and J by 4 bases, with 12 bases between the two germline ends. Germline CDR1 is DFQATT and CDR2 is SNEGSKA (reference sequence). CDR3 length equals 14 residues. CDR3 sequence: CSARDPGTVTEAFF. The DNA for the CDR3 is TGCAGTGCTAGAGATCCCGGGACGGTCACTGAAGCTTTCTTT.

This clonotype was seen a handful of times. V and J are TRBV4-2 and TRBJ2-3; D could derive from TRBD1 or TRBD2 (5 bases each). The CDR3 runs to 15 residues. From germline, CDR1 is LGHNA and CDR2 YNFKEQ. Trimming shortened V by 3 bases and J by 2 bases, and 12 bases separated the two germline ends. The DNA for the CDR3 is TGTGCCAGCAGCCAGTGGGGGAGCTACACAGATACGCAGTATTTT. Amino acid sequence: CASSQWGSYTDTQYF.

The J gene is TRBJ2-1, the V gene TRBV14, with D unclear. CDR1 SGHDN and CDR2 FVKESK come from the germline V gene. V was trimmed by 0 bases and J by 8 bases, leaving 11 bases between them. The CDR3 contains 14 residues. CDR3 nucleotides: TGTGCCAGCAGCCAAGATCTTGGGATGGATGAGCAGTTCTTC. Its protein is CASSQDLGMDEQFF.

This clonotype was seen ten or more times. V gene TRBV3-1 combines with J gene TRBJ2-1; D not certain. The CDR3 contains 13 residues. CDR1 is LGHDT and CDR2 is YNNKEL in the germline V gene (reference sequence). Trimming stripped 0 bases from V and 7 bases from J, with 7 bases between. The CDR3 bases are TGTGCCAGCAGCCAAGATTTGAGAAATGAGCAGTTCTTC. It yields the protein CASSQDLRNEQFF.

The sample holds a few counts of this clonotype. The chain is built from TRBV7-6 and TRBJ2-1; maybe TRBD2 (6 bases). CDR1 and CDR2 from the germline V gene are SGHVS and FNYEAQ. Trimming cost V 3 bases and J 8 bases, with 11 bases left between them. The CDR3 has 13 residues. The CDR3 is CASSLGLQYEQFF. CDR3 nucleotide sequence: TGTGCCAGCAGCTTGGGACTCCAGTATGAGCAGTTCTTC.

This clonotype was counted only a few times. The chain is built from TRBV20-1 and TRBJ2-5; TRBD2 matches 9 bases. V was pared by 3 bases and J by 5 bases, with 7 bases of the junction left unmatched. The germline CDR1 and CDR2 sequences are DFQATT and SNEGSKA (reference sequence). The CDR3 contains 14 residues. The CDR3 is CSASELAGWETQYF. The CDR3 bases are TGCAGTGCTAGCGAGCTAGCGGGGTGGGAGACCCAGTACTTC.

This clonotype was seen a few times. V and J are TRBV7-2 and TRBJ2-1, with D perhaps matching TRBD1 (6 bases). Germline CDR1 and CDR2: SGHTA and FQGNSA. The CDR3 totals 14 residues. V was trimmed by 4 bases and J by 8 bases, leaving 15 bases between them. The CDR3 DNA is TGTGCCAGCAGCTCCCCAGGGGACGGCGATGAGCAGTTCTTC. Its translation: CASSSPGDGDEQFF. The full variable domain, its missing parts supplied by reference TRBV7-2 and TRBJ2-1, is GAGVSQSPSNKVTEKGKDVELRCDPISGHTALYWYRQSLGQGLEFLIYFQGNSAPDKSGLPSDRFSAERTGGSVSTLTIQRTQQEDSAVYLCASSSPGDGDEQFFGPGTRLTVL.

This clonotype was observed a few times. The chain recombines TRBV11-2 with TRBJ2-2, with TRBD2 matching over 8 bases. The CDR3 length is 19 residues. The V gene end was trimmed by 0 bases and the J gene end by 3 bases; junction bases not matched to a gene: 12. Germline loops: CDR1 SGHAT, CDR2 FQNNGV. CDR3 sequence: CASSLEWIAGTTYTGELFF. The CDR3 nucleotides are TGTGCCAGCAGCTTAGAGTGGATAGCGGGAACCACTTACACCGGGGAGCTGTTTTTT.

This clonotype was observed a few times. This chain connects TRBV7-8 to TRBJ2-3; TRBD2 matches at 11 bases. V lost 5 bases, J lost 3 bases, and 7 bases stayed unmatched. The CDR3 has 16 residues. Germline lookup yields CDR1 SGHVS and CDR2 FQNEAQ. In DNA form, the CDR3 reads TGTGCCAGCAGCCCCACCCCTAGCGGGGGGACAGATACGCAGTATTTT. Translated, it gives CASSPTPSGGTDTQYF. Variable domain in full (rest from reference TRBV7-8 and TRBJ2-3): GAGVSQSPRYKVAKRGQDVALRCDPISGHVSLFWYQQALGQGPEFLTYFQNEAQLDKSGLPSDRFFAERPEGSVSTLKIQRTQQEDSAVYLCASSPTPSGGTDTQYFGPGTRLTVL.

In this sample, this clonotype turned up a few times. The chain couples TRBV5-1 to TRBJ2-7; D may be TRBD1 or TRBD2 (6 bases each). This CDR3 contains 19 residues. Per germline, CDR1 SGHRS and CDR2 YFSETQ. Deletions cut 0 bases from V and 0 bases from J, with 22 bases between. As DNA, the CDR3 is TGCGCCAGCAGCTTGGGGCGGGACAAGGCCCTTCTCAGCTCCTACGAGCAGTACTTC. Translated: CASSLGRDKALLSSYEQYF.

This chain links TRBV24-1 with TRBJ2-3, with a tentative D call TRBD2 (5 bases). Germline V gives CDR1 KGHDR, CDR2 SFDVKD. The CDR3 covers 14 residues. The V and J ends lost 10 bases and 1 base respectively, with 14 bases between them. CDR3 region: CATQLGPRTDTQYF. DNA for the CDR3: TGTGCCACTCAACTAGGCCCCCGCACAGATACGCAGTATTTT.

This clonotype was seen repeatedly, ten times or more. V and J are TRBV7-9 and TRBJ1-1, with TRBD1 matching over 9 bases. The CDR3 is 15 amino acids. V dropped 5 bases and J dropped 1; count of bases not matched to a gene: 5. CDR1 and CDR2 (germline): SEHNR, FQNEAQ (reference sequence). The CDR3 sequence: CASSRAGQGNTEAFF. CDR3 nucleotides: TGTGCCAGCAGCCGCGCGGGACAGGGGAACACTGAAGCTTTCTTT.

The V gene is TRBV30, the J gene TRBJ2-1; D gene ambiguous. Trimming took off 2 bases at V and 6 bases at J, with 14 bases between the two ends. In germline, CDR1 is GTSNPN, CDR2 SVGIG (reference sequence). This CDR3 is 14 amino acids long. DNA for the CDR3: TGTGCCTGGAGTTTTTCGAGTACCAGCAATGAGCAGTTCTTC. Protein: CAWSFSSTSNEQFF.

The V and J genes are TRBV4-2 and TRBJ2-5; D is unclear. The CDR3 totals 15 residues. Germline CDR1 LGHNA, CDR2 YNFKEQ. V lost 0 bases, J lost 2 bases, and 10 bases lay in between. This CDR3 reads CASSQESGRQETQYF. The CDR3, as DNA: TGTGCCAGCAGCCAAGAATCAGGACGACAAGAGACCCAGTACTTC.

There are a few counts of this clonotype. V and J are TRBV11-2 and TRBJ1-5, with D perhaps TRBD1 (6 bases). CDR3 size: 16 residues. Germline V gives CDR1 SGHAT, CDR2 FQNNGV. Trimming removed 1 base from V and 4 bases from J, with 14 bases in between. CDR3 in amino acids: CASSLVWGQANQPQHF. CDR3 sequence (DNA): TGTGCCAGCAGCTTAGTCTGGGGGCAGGCAAATCAGCCCCAGCATTTT.

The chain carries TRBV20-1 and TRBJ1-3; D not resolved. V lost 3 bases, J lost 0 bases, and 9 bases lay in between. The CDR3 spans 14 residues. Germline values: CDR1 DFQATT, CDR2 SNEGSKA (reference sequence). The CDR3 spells CSARGLRSGNTIYF. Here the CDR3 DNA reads TGCAGTGCTAGGGGTCTGCGCTCTGGAAACACCATATATTTT.

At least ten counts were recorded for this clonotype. CDR3 nucleotide sequence: TGTGCCAGCAGCCCCCGAAGAGGGAGGCGCACTGAAGCTTTCTTT. Protein product: CASSPRRGRRTEAFF. This rearrangement joins TRBV7-6 to TRBJ1-1; D is unresolved. There are 15 residues in the CDR3. In germline, CDR1 is SGHVS, CDR2 FNYEAQ. Trimming took off 5 bases at V and 4 bases at J, with 17 bases between the two ends.

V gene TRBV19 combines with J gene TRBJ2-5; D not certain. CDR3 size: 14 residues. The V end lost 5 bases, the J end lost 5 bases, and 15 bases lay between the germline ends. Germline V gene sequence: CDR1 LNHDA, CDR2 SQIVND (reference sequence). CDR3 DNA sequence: TGTGCCAGTAGTCCCTCCCAGGTTGGCGAGACCCAGTACTTC. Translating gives CASSPSQVGETQYF.

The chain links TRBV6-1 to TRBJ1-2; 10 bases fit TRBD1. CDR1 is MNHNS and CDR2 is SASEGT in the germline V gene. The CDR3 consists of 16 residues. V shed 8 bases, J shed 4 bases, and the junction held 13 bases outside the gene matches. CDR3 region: CASRTGTGEGRYGYTF. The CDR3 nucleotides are TGTGCCAGCCGAACAGGGACAGGGGAGGGTCGCTATGGCTACACCTTC.

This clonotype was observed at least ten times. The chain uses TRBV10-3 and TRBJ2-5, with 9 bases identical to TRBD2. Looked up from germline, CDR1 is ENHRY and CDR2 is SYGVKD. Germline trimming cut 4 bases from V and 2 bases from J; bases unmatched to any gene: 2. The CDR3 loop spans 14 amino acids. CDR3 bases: TGTGCCATCAGTGGCGGGGGGGTTCAAGAGACCCAGTACTTC. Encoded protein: CAISGGGVQETQYF.

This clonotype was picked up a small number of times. The DNA of the CDR3 is TGTGCCAGCAGAACCGGACAGGGTGATAACTATGGCTACACCTTC. Translation gives CASRTGQGDNYGYTF. The chain uses TRBV12-3 or TRBV12-4 and TRBJ1-2; 8 bases map to TRBD1. Trimming removed 6 bases from V and 1 base from J; junction bases left unmatched: 7. The CDR3 spans 15 residues.

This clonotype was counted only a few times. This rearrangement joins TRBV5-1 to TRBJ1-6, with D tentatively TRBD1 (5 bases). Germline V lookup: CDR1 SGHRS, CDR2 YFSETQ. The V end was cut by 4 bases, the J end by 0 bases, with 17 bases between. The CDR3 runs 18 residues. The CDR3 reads CASSPWDPTSSYNSPLHF. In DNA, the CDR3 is TGCGCCAGCAGCCCATGGGACCCCACGAGCTCCTATAATTCACCCCTCCACTTT.